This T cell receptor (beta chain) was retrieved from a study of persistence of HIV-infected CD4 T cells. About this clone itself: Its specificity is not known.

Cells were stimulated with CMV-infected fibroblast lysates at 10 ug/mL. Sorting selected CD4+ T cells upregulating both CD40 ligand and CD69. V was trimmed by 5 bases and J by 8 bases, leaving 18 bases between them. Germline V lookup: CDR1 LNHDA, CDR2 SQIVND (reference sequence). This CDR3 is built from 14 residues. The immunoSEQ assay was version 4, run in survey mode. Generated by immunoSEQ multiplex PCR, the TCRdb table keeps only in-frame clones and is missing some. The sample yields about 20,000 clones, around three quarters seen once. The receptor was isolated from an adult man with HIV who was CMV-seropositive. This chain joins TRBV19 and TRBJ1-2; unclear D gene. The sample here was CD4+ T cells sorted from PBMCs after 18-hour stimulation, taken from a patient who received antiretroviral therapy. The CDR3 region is CASSYEPLEKGYTF. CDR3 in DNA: TGTGCCAGTAGTTACGAGCCTCTCGAGAAGGGCTACACCTTC.